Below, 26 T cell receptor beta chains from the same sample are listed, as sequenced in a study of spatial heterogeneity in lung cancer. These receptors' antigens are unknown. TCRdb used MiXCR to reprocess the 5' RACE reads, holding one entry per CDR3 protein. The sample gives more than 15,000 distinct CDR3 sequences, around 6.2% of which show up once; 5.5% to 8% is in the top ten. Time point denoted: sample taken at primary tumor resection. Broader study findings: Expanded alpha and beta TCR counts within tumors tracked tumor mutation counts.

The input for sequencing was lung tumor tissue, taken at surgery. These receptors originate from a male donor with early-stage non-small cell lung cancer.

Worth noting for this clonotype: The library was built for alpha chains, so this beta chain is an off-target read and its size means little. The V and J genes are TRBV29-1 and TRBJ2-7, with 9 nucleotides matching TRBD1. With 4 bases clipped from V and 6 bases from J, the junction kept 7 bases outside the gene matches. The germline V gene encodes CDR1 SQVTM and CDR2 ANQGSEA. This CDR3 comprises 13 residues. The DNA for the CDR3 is TGCAGCGTTGCCGCGGGACAGGGCTTCGAGCAGTACTTC. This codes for CSVAAGQGFEQYF.

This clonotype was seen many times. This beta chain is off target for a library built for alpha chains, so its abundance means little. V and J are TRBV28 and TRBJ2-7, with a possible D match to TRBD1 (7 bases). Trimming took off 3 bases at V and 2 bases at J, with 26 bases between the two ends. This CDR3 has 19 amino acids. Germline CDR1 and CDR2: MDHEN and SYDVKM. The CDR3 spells CASSFLRGTAPILTYEQYF. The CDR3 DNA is TGTGCCAGCAGTTTCCTCCGGGGGACAGCCCCCATTCTCACCTACGAGCAGTACTTC. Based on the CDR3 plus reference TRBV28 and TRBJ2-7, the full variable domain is DVKVTQSSRYLVKRTGEKVFLECVQDMDHENMFWYRQDPGLGLRLIYFSYDVKMKEKGDIPEGYSVSREKKERFSLILESASTNQTSMYLCASSFLRGTAPILTYEQYFGPGTRLTVT.

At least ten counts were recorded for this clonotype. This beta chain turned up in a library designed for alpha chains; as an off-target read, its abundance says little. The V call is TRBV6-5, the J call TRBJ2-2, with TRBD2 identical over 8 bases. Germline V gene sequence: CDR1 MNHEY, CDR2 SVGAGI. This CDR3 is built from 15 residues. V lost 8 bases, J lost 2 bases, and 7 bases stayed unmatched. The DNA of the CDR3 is TGTGCCAGCCGGCCACGGGGGGGAAACACCGGGGAGCTGTTTTTT. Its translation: CASRPRGGNTGELFF.

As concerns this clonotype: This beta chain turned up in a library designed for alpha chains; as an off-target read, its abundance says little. CDR3 in DNA: TGTGCCAGCAGTTACACTAGCGCCTTGTTCAATGAGCAGTTCTTC. This codes for CASSYTSALFNEQFF. The chain combines TRBV6-2 or TRBV6-3 with TRBJ2-1; 7 nucleotides line up with TRBD2. The V gene end was trimmed by 2 bases and the J gene end by 6 bases; junction bases not matched to a gene: 7. CDR3 length: 15 amino acids. Germline CDR1 reads MNHEY; CDR2 reads SVGEGT.

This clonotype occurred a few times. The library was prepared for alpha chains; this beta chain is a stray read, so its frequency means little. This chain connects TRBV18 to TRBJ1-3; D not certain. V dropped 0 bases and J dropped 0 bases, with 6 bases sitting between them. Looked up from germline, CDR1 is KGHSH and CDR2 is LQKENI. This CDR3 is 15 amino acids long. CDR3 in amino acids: CASSPPTNSGNTIYF. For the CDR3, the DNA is TGTGCCAGCTCACCACCGACAAACTCTGGAAACACCATATATTTT.

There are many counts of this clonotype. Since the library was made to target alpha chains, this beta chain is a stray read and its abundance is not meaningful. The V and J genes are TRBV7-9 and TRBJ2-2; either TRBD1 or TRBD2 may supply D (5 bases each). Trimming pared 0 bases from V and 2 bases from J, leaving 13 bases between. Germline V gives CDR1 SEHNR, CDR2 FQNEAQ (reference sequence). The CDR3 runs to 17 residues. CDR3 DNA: TGTGCCAGCAGCTTAGCCGGACACGGGACCAACACCGGGGAGCTGTTTTTT. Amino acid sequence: CASSLAGHGTNTGELFF. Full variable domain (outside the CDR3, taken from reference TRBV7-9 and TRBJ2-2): DTGVSQNPRHKITKRGQNVTFRCDPISEHNRLYWYRQTLGQGPEFLTYFQNEAQLEKSRLLSDRFSAERPKGSFSTLEIQRTEQGDSAMYLCASSLAGHGTNTGELFFGEGSRLTVL.

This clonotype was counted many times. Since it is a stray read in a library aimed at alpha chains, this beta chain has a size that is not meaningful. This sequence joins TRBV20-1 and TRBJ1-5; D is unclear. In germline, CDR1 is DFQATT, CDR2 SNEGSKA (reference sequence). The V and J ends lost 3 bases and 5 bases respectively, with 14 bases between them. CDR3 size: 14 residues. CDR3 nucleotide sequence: TGCAGTGCTAGCCGGGGATCGAGGGATCAGCCCCAGCATTTT. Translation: CSASRGSRDQPQHF.

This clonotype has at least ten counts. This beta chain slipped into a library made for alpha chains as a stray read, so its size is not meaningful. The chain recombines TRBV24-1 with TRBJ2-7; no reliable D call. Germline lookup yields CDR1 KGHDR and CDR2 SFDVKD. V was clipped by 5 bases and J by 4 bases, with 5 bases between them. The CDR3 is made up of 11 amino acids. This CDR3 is CATSGGYEQYF. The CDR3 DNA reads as TGTGCCACCAGTGGGGGTTACGAGCAGTACTTC.

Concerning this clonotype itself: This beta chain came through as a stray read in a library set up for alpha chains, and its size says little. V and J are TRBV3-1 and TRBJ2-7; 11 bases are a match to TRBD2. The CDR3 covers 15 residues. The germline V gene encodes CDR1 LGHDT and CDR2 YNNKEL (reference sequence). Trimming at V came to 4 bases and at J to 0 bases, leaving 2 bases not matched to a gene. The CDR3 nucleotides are TGTGCCAGCAGCCTGGGGACTAGCGGCTCCTACGAGCAGTACTTC. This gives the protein CASSLGTSGSYEQYF.

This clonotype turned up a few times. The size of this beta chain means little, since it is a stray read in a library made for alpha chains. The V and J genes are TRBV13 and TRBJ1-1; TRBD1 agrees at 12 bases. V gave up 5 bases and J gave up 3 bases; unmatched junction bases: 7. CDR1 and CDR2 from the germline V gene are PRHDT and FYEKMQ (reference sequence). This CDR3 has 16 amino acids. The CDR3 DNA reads TGTGCCAGCAGCCCTCCGGGACAGGGGGCGGACACTGAAGCTTTCTTT. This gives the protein CASSPPGQGADTEAFF.

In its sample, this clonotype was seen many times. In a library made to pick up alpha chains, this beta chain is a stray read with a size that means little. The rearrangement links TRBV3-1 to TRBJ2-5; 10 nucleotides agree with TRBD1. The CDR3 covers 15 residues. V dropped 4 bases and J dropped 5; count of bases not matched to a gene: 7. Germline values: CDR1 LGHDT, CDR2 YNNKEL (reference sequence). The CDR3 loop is CASSPPTGGRETQYF. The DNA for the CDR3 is TGTGCCAGCAGCCCGCCGACAGGGGGCCGGGAGACCCAGTACTTC.

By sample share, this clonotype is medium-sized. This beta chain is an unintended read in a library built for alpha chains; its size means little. As DNA, the CDR3 is TGCAGCGTTGGGACTGCAGATACGCAGTATTTT. Encoded protein: CSVGTADTQYF. The chain joins TRBV29-1 to TRBJ2-3; tentative D call: TRBD2 (5 bases). The germline gives CDR1 SQVTM, CDR2 ANQGSEA. Trimming left V 4 bases short and J 4 bases short, with 6 bases between. The CDR3 contains 11 residues.

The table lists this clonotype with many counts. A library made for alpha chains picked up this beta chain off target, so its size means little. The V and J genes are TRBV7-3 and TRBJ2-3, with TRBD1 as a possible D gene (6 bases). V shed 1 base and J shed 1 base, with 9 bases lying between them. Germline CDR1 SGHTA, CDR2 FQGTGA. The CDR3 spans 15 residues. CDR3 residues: CASSLMGARTDTQYF. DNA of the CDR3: TGTGCCAGCAGCTTAATGGGGGCACGCACAGATACGCAGTATTTT.

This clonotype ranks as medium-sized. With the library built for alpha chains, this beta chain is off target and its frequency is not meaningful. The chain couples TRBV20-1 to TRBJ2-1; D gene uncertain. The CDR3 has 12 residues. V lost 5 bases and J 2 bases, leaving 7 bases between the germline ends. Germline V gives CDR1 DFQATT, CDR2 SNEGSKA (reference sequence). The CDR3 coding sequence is TGCAGTGCTGCCAGAACCTACAATGAGCAGTTCTTC. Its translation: CSAARTYNEQFF.

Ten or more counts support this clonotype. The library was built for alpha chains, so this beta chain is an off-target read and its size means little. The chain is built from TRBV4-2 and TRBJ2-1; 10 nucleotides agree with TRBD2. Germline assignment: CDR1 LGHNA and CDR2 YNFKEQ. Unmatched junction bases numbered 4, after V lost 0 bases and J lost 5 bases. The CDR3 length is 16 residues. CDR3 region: CASSQDPLAGNNEQFF. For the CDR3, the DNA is TGTGCCAGCAGCCAAGACCCACTAGCGGGAAACAATGAGCAGTTCTTC.

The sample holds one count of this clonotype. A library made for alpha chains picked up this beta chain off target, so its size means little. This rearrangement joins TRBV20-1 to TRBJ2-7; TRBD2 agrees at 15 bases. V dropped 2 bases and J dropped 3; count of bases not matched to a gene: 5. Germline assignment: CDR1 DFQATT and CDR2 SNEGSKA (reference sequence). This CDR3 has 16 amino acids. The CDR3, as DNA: TGCAGTGCTAGACCTAGGACTAGCGGGAGGGTCTACGAGCAGTACTTC. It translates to CSARPRTSGRVYEQYF.

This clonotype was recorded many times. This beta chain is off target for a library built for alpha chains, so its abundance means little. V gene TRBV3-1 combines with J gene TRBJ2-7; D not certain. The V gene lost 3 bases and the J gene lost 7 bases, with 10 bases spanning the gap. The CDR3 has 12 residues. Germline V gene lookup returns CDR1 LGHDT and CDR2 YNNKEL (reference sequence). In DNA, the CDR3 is TGTGCCAGCAGCCAGATAGCATATGAGCAGTACTTC. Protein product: CASSQIAYEQYF.

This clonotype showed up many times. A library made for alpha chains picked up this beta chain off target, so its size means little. CDR3 loop: CSALQWGANVLTF. For the CDR3, the DNA is TGCAGCGCTCTCCAGTGGGGGGCCAACGTCCTGACTTTC. This chain links TRBV20-1 with TRBJ2-6; no definite D call. The CDR3 runs to 13 residues. CDR1 and CDR2 (germline): DFQATT, SNEGSKA (reference sequence).

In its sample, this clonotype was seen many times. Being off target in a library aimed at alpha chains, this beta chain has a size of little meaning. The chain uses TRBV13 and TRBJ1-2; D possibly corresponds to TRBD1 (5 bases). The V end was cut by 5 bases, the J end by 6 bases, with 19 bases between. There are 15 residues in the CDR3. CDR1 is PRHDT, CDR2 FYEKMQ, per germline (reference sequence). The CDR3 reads CASSARRGGTDGYTF. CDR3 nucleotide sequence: TGTGCCAGCAGCGCGAGACGGGGGGGGACGGATGGCTACACCTTC.

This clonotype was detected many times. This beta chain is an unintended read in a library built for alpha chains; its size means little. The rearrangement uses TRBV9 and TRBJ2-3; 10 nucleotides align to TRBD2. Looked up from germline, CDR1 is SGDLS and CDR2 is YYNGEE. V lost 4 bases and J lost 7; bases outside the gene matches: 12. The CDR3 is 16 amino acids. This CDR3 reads CASSPLLAGVGNTQYF. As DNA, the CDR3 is TGTGCCAGCAGCCCCCTCCTAGCGGGGGTAGGGAATACGCAGTATTTT.

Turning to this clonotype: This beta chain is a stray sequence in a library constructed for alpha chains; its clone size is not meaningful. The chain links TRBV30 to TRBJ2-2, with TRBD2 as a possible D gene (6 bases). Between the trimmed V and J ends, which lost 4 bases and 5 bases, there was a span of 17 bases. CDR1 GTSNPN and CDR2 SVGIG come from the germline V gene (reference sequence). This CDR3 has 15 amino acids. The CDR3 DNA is TGTGCCTGGACGGGTGGCAGGGAGGCTACCGGGGAGCTGTTTTTT. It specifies CAWTGGREATGELFF.

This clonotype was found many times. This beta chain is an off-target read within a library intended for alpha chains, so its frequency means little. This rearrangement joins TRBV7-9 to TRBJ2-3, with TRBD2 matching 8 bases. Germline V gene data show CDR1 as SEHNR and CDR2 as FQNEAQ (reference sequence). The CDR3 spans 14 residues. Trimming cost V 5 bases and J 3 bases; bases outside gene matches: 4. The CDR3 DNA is TGTGCCAGCAGCCAATCTAGCGGGACAGATACGCAGTATTTT. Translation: CASSQSSGTDTQYF.

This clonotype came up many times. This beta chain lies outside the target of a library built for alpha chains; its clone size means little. The CDR3 sequence is CASSLGRFSNSPLHF. CDR3 sequence (DNA): TGTGCCAGCAGTTTGGGACGGTTTTCTAATTCACCCCTCCACTTT. This chain uses TRBV27 with TRBJ1-6; possibly TRBD1 for D (5 bases). This CDR3 is built from 15 residues. Germline CDR1 and CDR2: MNHEY and SMNVEV (reference sequence). V lost 3 bases and J 6 bases, leaving 12 bases between the germline ends.

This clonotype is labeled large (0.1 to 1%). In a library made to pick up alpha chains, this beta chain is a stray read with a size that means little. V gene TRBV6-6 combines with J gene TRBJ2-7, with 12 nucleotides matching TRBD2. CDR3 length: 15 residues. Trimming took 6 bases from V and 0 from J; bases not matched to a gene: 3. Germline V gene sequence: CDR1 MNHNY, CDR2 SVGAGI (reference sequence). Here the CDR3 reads CASSPTSGSSYEQYF. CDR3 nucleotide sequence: TGTGCCAGCAGCCCGACTAGCGGGAGCTCCTACGAGCAGTACTTC.

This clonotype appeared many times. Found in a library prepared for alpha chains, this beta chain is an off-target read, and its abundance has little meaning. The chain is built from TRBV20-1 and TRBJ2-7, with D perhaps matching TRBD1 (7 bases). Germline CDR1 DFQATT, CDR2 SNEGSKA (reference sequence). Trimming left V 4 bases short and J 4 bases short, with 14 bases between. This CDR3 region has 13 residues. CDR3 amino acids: CSAIGQGGYEQYF. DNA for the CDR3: TGCAGTGCTATCGGGCAGGGGGGATACGAGCAGTACTTC.

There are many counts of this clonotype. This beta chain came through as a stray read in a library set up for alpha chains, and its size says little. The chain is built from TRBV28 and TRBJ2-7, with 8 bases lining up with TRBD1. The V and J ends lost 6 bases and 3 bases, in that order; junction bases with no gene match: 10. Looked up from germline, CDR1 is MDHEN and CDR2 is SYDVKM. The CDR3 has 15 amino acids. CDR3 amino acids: CASRHRTGNYYEQYF. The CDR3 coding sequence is TGTGCCAGCAGACACAGGACAGGGAATTACTACGAGCAGTACTTC.